The 5 T cell receptor beta chains given below trace back to one sample, sequenced in a study of shared clonotypes between healthy human individuals (TCRdb year 2020). Libraries were constructed by the immunoSEQ multiplex PCR assay. Imported from immuneACCESS, the table was reduced by TCRdb to in-frame sequences with V and J called. These copies leave out some clones; in studies compared against another copy, an unresolved V gene accounts for under half, and the cause of the remainder is not known. Recorded for this sample are around 620,000 clones; roughly 96% of them occurred a single time. Clones ranked in the top ten supply approximately 0.11% of the sample. For the CD8 naive samples, CD45RO-negative cells were positively selected for CCR7, yielding a CD45RA+CCR7+ population from which TemRA cells were excluded. The sequenced sample consisted of naive CD8+ T cells sorted from blood. Explained via the paper, the cell subset or site label denotes: CD45RA+CCR7+. These receptors originate from a woman in her thirties in good health.

V usage is TRBV29-1 and J usage is TRBJ1-4; D possibly corresponds to TRBD1 (5 bases). Trimming left V 6 bases short and J 4 bases short, with 18 bases between. The germline CDR1 and CDR2 sequences are SQVTM and ANQGSEA. The CDR3 has 15 amino acids. CDR3: CSVGQGEGFNEKLFF. CDR3 DNA sequence: TGCAGCGTCGGCCAGGGAGAAGGGTTTAATGAAAAACTGTTTTTT.

This chain links TRBV27 with TRBJ2-1, with a possible D match to TRBD1 (6 bases). This CDR3 contains 12 residues. V was trimmed by 5 bases and J by 10 bases, leaving 12 bases between them. Germline V gene sequence: CDR1 MNHEY, CDR2 SMNVEV (reference sequence). CDR3 residues: CASSAGAGEQFF. The CDR3 DNA sequence: TGTGCCAGCAGTGCAGGGGCGGGCGAGCAGTTCTTC.

This chain connects TRBV7-9 to TRBJ2-3; D is possibly TRBD2 (6 bases). Trimming pared 4 bases from V and 6 bases from J, leaving 14 bases between. This CDR3 spans 14 amino acids. Germline V CDR1 and CDR2: SEHNR, FQNEAQ (reference sequence). CDR3 DNA sequence: TGTGCCAGCAGCTCAAGTTGGGGGGTGGATACGCAGTATTTT. Protein: CASSSSWGVDTQYF.

The gene calls are TRBV5-4 and TRBJ2-1, with D maybe TRBD1 (6 bases). The CDR3 runs to 13 residues. V was trimmed by 4 bases and J by 7 bases, leaving 12 bases between them. Germline V lookup: CDR1 SGHNT, CDR2 YYREEE (reference sequence). The CDR3 nucleotides read TGTGCCAGCAGCCCCACAGGGATGAATGAGCAGTTCTTC. Translation gives CASSPTGMNEQFF.

The chain links TRBV29-1 to TRBJ1-2; D is undetermined. Germline-derived CDR1 and CDR2 are SQVTM and ANQGSEA. V lost 3 bases and J lost 7, with 3 bases in between. There are 9 residues in the CDR3. DNA of the CDR3: TGCAGCGTTGATAGTGGCTACACCTTC. It encodes CSVDSGYTF.